These 25 T cell receptor beta chains originate from one sample sequenced in a study of monozygotic twins with inflammatory bowel disease. TCRdb reprocessed the 5' RACE reads; each CDR3 protein has one entry and no DNA is given. Here the sample table reports over 120,000 distinct CDR3 sequences. The sequencing sample was made of blood. The receptors shown here come from a human donor with ulcerative colitis or Crohn's disease, or a healthy co-twin of an affected twin (not recorded which).

This chain joins TRBV20-1 and TRBJ2-1; the D gene TCRdb calls, TRBD1, cannot be checked with no DNA. CDR1 is DFQATT, CDR2 SNEGSKA, per germline (reference sequence). CDR3 length equals 13 residues. This CDR3 reads CSAMKTAYNEQFF.

The rearrangement joins TRBV10-1 to TRBJ2-1; TCRdb lists TRBD2, though no DNA is available to test this call. Germline V gives CDR1 WNHNN, CDR2 SYGVQD (reference sequence). This CDR3 has 14 residues. CDR3 protein: CASSESGTRRNRFF.

The chain uses TRBV19 and TRBJ2-1; no DNA is available, so the TRBD1 call from TCRdb remains unchecked. The germline CDR1 and CDR2 sequences are LNHDA and SQIVND (reference sequence). The CDR3 is 16 amino acids. The CDR3 loop reads CASRTPGGPAYNEQFF.

The chain uses TRBV24-1 and TRBJ1-5; there is no DNA to check the TCRdb D call of TRBD1. The CDR3 covers 14 residues. Germline-derived CDR1 and CDR2 are KGHDR and SFDVKD. The chain's CDR3 is CATSEPTGGQPQHF.

This chain links TRBV12-3 or TRBV12-4 with TRBJ1-5. CDR3 length: 13 amino acids. CDR3 in amino acids: CASSLGGTQPQHF.

V usage is TRBV9 and J usage is TRBJ1-2. The germline V gene encodes CDR1 SGDLS and CDR2 YYNGEE. The CDR3 runs 18 residues. The CDR3 loop is CASSVVPPGTRGHYGYTF.

This rearrangement joins TRBV5-1 to TRBJ1-1; TCRdb's D gene call, TRBD1, goes unchecked for lack of DNA. This CDR3 has 13 residues. Germline V lookup: CDR1 SGHRS, CDR2 YFSETQ. This CDR3 reads CASSLEGSAQAFF.

The chain has TRBV29-1 and TRBJ2-1; TCRdb selects TRBD2, and the lack of DNA leaves this call unchecked. CDR1 is SQVTM, CDR2 ANQGSEA, per germline. This CDR3 contains 13 residues. The chain's CDR3 is CSSGTSGYNEQFF.

The chain joins TRBV3-1 to TRBJ2-5. The germline CDR1 and CDR2 sequences are LGHDT and YNNKEL (reference sequence). The CDR3 has 12 residues. CDR3 sequence reads: CASSHGSETQYF.

The V gene is TRBV20-1, the J gene TRBJ1-2; TCRdb indicates TRBD1, and absent DNA this call remains unverified. The germline V gene encodes CDR1 DFQATT and CDR2 SNEGSKA (reference sequence). The CDR3 sequence is 13 residues long. CDR3 loop: CSARSRGDYGYTF.

The chain carries TRBV5-1 and TRBJ1-3; with no DNA, the TCRdb D assignment of TRBD1 cannot be verified. The length of the CDR3 is 15 residues. Germline values: CDR1 SGHRS, CDR2 YFSETQ. The chain's CDR3 is CASSSSGGAGNTIYF.

This rearrangement joins TRBV11-2 to TRBJ1-1; no DNA is available, so the TRBD1 call from TCRdb remains unchecked. The CDR3 covers 14 residues. Germline CDR1 SGHAT, CDR2 FQNNGV. CDR3 protein: CASRGDRLNTEAFF.

V usage is TRBV5-1 and J usage is TRBJ1-1; TCRdb indicates TRBD1, and absent DNA this call remains unverified. This CDR3 is 18 amino acids long. Per the germline V gene, CDR1 is SGHRS and CDR2 is YFSETQ. CDR3 protein: CASSLFRDKGPWGTEAFF.

The V and J genes are TRBV7-9 and TRBJ2-7. The CDR3 spans 14 residues. CDR1 is SEHNR and CDR2 is FQNEAQ in the germline V gene (reference sequence). Here the CDR3 reads CASSLIGRAYEQYF. Supplemented by reference TRBV7-9 and TRBJ2-7, the full variable domain reads DTGVSQNPRHKITKRGQNVTFRCDPISEHNRLYWYRQTLGQGPEFLTYFQNEAQLEKSRLLSDRFSAERPKGSFSTLEIQRTEQGDSAMYLCASSLIGRAYEQYFGPGTRLTVT.

The chain employs TRBV7-6 and TRBJ2-1. The germline CDR1 and CDR2 sequences are SGHVS and FNYEAQ. The CDR3 has 11 residues. CDR3 region: CASMQGREQFF.

This chain uses TRBV18 with TRBJ2-3; the D gene TCRdb calls, TRBD1, cannot be checked with no DNA. Germline V gives CDR1 KGHSH, CDR2 LQKENI. This CDR3 has 13 amino acids. CDR3 residues: CASSPSRADTQYF.

This chain joins TRBV6-6 and TRBJ1-5; as DNA is missing, the TRBD1 call by TCRdb cannot be tested. The germline gives CDR1 MNHNY, CDR2 SVGAGI (reference sequence). The length of the CDR3 is 14 residues. Here the CDR3 reads CASSYSTGEQPQHF.

This chain joins TRBV5-1 and TRBJ2-7; the TCRdb call, TRBD2, lacks DNA for checking. The CDR3 length is 16 residues. CDR1 and CDR2 from the germline V gene are SGHRS and YFSETQ. CDR3: CASSSAGLAGLYEQYF. Variable domain in full (rest from reference TRBV5-1 and TRBJ2-7): KAGVTQTPRYLIKTRGQQVTLSCSPISGHRSVSWYQQTPGQGLQFLFEYFSETQRNKGNFPGRFSGRQFSNSRSEMNVSTLELGDSALYLCASSSAGLAGLYEQYFGPGTRLTVT.

J is TRBJ1-6 and V is TRBV2; TCRdb names TRBD1, which stays unverified in the absence of DNA. Germline V CDR1 and CDR2: SNHLY, FYNNEI. The CDR3 loop spans 14 amino acids. The CDR3 here is CATGIGGIRSPLHF.

The chain combines TRBV4-2 with TRBJ2-7; the TRBD1 assignment by TCRdb is unverifiable without DNA. Germline CDR1 reads LGHNA; CDR2 reads YNFKEQ. The CDR3 runs to 14 residues. This chain's CDR3 is CASSQEGAVHEQYF.

The J gene is TRBJ2-7, the V gene TRBV20-1; TCRdb's D call, TRBD2, is unchecked because there is no DNA. Germline V lookup: CDR1 DFQATT, CDR2 SNEGSKA (reference sequence). This CDR3 comprises 14 residues. CDR3 in amino acids: CSASPRTLSYEQYF.

This chain connects TRBV24-1 to TRBJ2-7. The CDR3 contains 12 residues. Germline CDR1 reads KGHDR; CDR2 reads SFDVKD. The CDR3 is CATSGGSHEQYF.

The CDR3 region is CSAEGMVRWEPNEQFF. This sequence joins TRBV20-1 and TRBJ2-1; there is no DNA to check the TCRdb D call of TRBD1. The germline gives CDR1 DFQATT, CDR2 SNEGSKA (reference sequence). The CDR3 totals 16 residues.

This chain joins TRBV5-1 and TRBJ1-2. Per germline, CDR1 SGHRS and CDR2 YFSETQ. The CDR3 contains 12 residues. CDR3 sequence reads: CASSLGFYGYTF.

The chain couples TRBV11-2 to TRBJ1-2; no DNA is available, so the TRBD1 call from TCRdb remains unchecked. CDR1 and CDR2 from the germline V gene are SGHAT and FQNNGV. The CDR3 has 14 amino acids. The CDR3 here is CASSPLDRDKGYTF. Full variable domain (outside the CDR3, taken from reference TRBV11-2 and TRBJ1-2): EAGVAQSPRYKIIEKRQSVAFWCNPISGHATLYWYQQILGQGPKLLIQFQNNGVVDDSQLPKDRFSAERLKGVDSTLKIQPAKLEDSAVYLCASSPLDRDKGYTFGSGTRLTVV.